This is a list of T cell receptor beta chains from one sample in a study of blood T cell repertoires in COVID-19. Some clones are missing from TCRdb's copy, which holds only in-frame ones; the method was immunoSEQ multiplex PCR. This table holds around 100,000 clones, about 80% found once. Sequencing input: peripheral blood. These TCRs come from a woman between 65 and 79 years old with acute or convalescent COVID-19. The CDR3 runs from the conserved cysteine through the conserved F or W. D genes are given only for firm matches. Where a row states a size, it is once, few, many or the class of an expanded clone; other rows omit it.

D	size	V	J	CDR3	DNA
-	-	TRBV5-8	TRBJ1-1	CASSLLGRGTEAFF	TGTGCCAGCAGCTTGTTGGGCAGGGGCACTGAAGCTTTCTTT
TRBD2	-	TRBV5-1	TRBJ2-5	CASQRDPQETQYF	TGCGCCAGCCAGCGGGACCCGCAAGAGACCCAGTACTTC
-	few	TRBV2	TRBJ1-1	CASSPAAGYRTEAFF	TGTGCCAGCAGCCCGGCGGCAGGGTATCGCACTGAAGCTTTCTTT
-	-	TRBV6-5	TRBJ2-5	CASSSRQAGWGETQYF	TGTGCCAGCAGTTCTCGACAGGCCGGATGGGGGGAGACCCAGTACTTC
-	-	TRBV9	TRBJ1-1	CASSLMNTEAFF	TGTGCCAGCAGCCTTATGAACACTGAAGCTTTCTTT
-	few	TRBV7-9	TRBJ1-2	CASSDSSNAANYGYTF	TGTGCCAGCAGCGACAGCTCGAACGCAGCTAACTATGGCTACACCTTC
-	-	TRBV19	TRBJ1-1	CASSMGGAGTEAFF	TGTGCCAGTAGTATGGGTGGGGCTGGAACTGAAGCTTTCTTT
TRBD1	medium-sized	TRBV7-9	TRBJ2-3	CASSSRDRENTDTQYF	TGTGCCAGCAGCTCCCGGGACAGAGAGAACACAGATACGCAGTATTTT
TRBD1	-	TRBV30	TRBJ1-5	CAWSQGGGNQPQHF	TGTGCCTGGAGTCAGGGGGGCGGCAATCAGCCCCAGCATTTT
TRBD1	-	TRBV4-3	TRBJ1-2	CASSQERGTDYGYTF	TGCGCCAGCAGCCAAGAACGCGGGACAGACTATGGCTACACCTTC
TRBD1	-	TRBV7-3	TRBJ1-1	CASSLGQATEAFF	TGTGCCAGCAGCTTAGGACAGGCCACTGAAGCTTTCTTT
TRBD1	-	TRBV5-1	TRBJ1-3	CASSSQGAGNTIYF	TGCGCCAGCAGCTCGCAGGGGGCCGGAAACACCATATATTTT
TRBD1	-	TRBV18	TRBJ1-5	CASSQGPGQGHQPQHF	TGTGCCAGCTCCCAGGGTCCGGGACAGGGGCATCAGCCCCAGCATTTT
-	-	TRBV6-1	TRBJ1-2	CASSEWGGRGFYGYTF	TGTGCCAGCAGTGAATGGGGGGGCCGAGGATTCTATGGCTACACCTTC
-	once	TRBV25-1	TRBJ1-1	CASSGTPNTEAFF	TGTGCCAGCAGCGGGACACCAAACACTGAAGCTTTCTTT
-	-	TRBV19	TRBJ2-7	CASSQDSLMTSF	TGTGCCAGTAGCCAAGACAGCCTGATGACTTCCTTC
TRBD1	-	TRBV28	TRBJ1-1	CASSLQGQDTEAFF	TGTGCCAGCAGTCTTCAGGGACAGGACACTGAAGCTTTCTTT
TRBD1	-	TRBV2	TRBJ1-6	CASTYGTANNSPLHF	TGTGCCAGCACTTACGGGACAGCAAATAATTCACCCCTCCACTTT
TRBD1	-	TRBV10-3	TRBJ1-2	CAISESLTGTGGNYGYTF	TGTGCCATCAGTGAGTCTTTGACCGGGACAGGGGGGAACTATGGCTACACCTTC
TRBD2	-	TRBV7-3	TRBJ2-6	CASSQKTSGGLSGANVLTF	TGTGCCAGCAGCCAGAAGACTAGCGGGGGGCTCTCTGGGGCCAACGTCCTGACTTTC
TRBD2	once	TRBV4-1	TRBJ2-4	CASSLGAGGNGVIQYF	TGCGCCAGCAGCCTCGGAGCGGGGGGAAACGGTGTCATTCAGTACTTC
TRBD1	-	TRBV7-9	TRBJ2-3	CASSPMGTGEGTQYF	TGTGCCAGCAGCCCCATGGGGACAGGGGAGGGTACGCAGTATTTT
TRBD1	-	TRBV10-3	TRBJ1-6	CAIRPGQGGYNSPLHF	TGTGCCATCAGACCCGGACAGGGGGGTTATAATTCACCCCTCCACTTT
-	-	TRBV20-1	TRBJ2-7	CSARQSYEQYF	TGCAGTGCTAGGCAGTCCTACGAGCAGTACTTC
TRBD1	-	TRBV7-2	TRBJ2-4	CASSFTGTGNIQYF	TGTGCCAGCAGCTTTACCGGGACAGGAAACATTCAGTACTTC
-	-	TRBV5-1	TRBJ2-1	CASSLGQANEQFF	TGCGCCAGCAGCTTGGGACAGGCCAATGAGCAGTTCTTC
TRBD1	-	TRBV30	TRBJ1-5	CAWRGDSYQSEPQHF	TGTGCCTGGAGGGGGGACAGCTATCAATCAGAGCCCCAGCATTTT
TRBD2	few	TRBV30	TRBJ2-3	CASPLAGAVNTQYF	TGTGCCTCCCCCCTAGCGGGGGCCGTAAATACGCAGTATTTT
-	-	TRBV9	TRBJ2-2	CASSVGSRGDTGELFF	TGTGCCAGCAGCGTAGGGAGCAGGGGCGACACCGGGGAGCTGTTTTTT